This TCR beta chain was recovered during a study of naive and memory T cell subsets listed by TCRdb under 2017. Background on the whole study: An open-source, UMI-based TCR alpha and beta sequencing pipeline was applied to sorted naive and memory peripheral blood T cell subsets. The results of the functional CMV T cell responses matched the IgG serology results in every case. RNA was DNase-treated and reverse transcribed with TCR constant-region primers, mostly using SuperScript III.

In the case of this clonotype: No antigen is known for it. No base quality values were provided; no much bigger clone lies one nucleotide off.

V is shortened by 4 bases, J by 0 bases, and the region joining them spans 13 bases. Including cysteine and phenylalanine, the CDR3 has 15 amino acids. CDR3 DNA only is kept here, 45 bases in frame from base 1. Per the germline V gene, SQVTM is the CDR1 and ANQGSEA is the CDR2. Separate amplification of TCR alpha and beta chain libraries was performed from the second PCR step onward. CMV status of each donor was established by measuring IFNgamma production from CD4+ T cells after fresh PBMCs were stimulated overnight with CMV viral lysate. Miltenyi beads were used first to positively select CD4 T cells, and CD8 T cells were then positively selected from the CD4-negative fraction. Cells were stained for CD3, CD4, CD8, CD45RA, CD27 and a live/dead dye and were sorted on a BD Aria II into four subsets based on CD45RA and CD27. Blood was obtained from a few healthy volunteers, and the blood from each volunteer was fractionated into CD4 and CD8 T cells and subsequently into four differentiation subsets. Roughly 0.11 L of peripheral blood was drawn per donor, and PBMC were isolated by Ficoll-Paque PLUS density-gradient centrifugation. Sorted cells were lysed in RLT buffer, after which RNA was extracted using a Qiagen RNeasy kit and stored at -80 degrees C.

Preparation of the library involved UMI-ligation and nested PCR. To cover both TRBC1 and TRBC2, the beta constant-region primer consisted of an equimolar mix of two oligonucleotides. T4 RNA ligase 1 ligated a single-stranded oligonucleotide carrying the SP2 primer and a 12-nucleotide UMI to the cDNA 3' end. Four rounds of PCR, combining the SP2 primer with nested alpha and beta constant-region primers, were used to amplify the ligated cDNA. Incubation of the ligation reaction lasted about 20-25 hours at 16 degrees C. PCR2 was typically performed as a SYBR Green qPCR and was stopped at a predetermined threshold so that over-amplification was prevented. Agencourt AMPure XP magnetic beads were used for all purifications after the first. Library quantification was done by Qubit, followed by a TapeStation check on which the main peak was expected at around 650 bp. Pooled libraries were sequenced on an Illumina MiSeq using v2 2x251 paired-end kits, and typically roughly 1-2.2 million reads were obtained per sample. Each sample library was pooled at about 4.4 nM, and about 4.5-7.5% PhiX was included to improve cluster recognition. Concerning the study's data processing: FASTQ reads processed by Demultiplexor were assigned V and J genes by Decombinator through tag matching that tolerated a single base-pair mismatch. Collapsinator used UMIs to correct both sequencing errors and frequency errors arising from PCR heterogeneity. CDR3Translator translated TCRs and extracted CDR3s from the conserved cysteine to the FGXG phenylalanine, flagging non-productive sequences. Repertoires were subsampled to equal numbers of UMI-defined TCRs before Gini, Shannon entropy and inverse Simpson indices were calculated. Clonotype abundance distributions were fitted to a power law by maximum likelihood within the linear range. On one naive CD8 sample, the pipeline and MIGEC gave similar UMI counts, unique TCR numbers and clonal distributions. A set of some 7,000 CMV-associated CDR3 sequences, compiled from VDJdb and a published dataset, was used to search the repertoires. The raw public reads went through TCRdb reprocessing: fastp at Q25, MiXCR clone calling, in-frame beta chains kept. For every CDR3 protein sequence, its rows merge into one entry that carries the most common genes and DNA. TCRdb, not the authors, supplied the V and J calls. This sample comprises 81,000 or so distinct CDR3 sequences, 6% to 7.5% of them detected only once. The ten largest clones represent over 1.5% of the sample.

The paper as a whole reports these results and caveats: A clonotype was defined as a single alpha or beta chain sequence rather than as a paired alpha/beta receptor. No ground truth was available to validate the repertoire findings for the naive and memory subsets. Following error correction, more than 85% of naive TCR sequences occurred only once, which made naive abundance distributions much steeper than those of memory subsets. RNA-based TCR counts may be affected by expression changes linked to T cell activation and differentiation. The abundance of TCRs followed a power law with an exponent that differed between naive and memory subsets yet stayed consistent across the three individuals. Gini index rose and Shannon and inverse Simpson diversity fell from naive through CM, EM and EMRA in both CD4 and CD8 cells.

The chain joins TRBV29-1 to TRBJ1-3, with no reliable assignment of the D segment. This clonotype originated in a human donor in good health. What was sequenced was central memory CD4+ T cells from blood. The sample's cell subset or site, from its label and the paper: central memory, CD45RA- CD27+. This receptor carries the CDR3 CSVAIGRNSGNTIYF. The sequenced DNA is TGCAGCGTTGCGATCGGCCGAAACTCTGGAAACACCATATATTTT.